Listed below are T cell receptor beta chains from one sample, sequenced in a study of identical twins. MiXCR was run by TCRdb on the 5' RACE reads, yielding one entry per CDR3 protein. The table has 430,000 or so distinct CDR3 sequences, roughly 26% seen once. These data also formed part of another study, on T cells expressing NK-cell markers.

Material: CD4+ T cells sorted from blood. Every receptor here comes from a young woman in good health. Each CDR3 is given with its conserved first and last residue. The order of the fields is CDR3 DNA, CDR3 protein, V gene, D gene, clone size, J gene. A D gene is named only where the DNA matches it firmly. Size tells how often a clone was seen (once, few, many) or the class of an expanded clone, and some rows leave it out.

TGTGCCAGCAGCCCCCGGGGAGAGGGAAGGACTGAAGCTTTCTTT CASSPRGEGRTEAFF TRBV9 NA few TRBJ1-1
TGCGCCAGCAGTGATCGCGGGAACACCGGGGAGCTGTTTTTT CASSDRGNTGELFF TRBV10-1 NA few TRBJ2-2
TGTGCCAGCAGTGCACAATGGGAGACCCAGTACTTC CASSAQWETQYF TRBV12-3/TRBV12-4 NA few TRBJ2-5
TGTGCCACCTGGAGTGGAGGATCCTATAATTCACCCCTCCACTTT CATWSGGSYNSPLHF TRBV6-1 NA NA TRBJ1-6
TGCAGTGCTGCAATGCTCCGTGAAAAACTGTTTTTT CSAAMLREKLFF TRBV20-1 NA NA TRBJ1-4
TGTGCCAGCAGTCGTAAGGGACAGGGCCTCATTCAGTACTTC CASSRKGQGLIQYF TRBV12-3/TRBV12-4 TRBD1 NA TRBJ2-4
TGTGCCAGCAGCTTTATCGCGGGAGGGCCGGGAGAGCAGTACTTC CASSFIAGGPGEQYF TRBV5-6 TRBD2 NA TRBJ2-7
TGCGCCAGCAGCCCCTCTATTTCCACCCCAGATACGCAGTATTTT CASSPSISTPDTQYF TRBV5-1 NA NA TRBJ2-3
TGTGCCAGCAGCTCTCTCCGGGGCCGGGTGATGAACACTGAAGCTTTCTTT CASSSLRGRVMNTEAFF TRBV7-9 NA few TRBJ1-1
TGTGCCAGCAGCGTCATAGCTTCCTCCGGCAATGAGCAGTTCTTC CASSVIASSGNEQFF TRBV9 NA once TRBJ2-1
TGTGCCAGCAGCCGACAGGAGTCTCGGGTCTACGAGCAGTACTTC CASSRQESRVYEQYF TRBV7-9 NA few TRBJ2-7
TGCGCCAGCAGCTTGAGACTAGCGACAGATACGCAGTATTTT CASSLRLATDTQYF TRBV5-1 TRBD2 few TRBJ2-3
TGTGCCAGCAGTTTTCGACTAGCGGGGGACAATGAGCAGTTCTTC CASSFRLAGDNEQFF TRBV6-5 TRBD2 NA TRBJ2-1
TGTGCCAGCAGCTTAGCGGGGCAGTACCAGCATTTT CASSLAGQYQHF TRBV7-8 NA NA TRBJ1-5
TGCAGCGTGGAGACAGGGTTTGAAGCTTTCTTT CSVETGFEAFF TRBV29-1 TRBD1 few TRBJ1-1
TGTGCCAGCAGTTCTCTGAGTACAGCTTACGAGCAGTACTTC CASSSLSTAYEQYF TRBV12-3/TRBV12-4 NA NA TRBJ2-7
TGCAGTGCTCCGGGACTACCCACCGGGACAGATACGCAGTATTTT CSAPGLPTGTDTQYF TRBV20-1 TRBD2 NA TRBJ2-3
TGTGCCAGCAGTACAGACCGTAACAATCAGCCCCAGCATTTT CASSTDRNNQPQHF TRBV6-1 NA few TRBJ1-5
TGCAGCGTTACCGACAGGGGTAGTGCCTACGAGCAGTACTTC CSVTDRGSAYEQYF TRBV29-1 TRBD1 few TRBJ2-7
TGTGCCAGCAGCTTAGTGAGGGCCCTGACCTACGAGCAGTACTTC CASSLVRALTYEQYF TRBV11-2 NA NA TRBJ2-7